A single sample gave rise to the 15 T cell receptor beta chains below, sequenced in a study of T-cell reconstitution after alpha-beta-depleted transplantation in children. This sample's TCRbeta library carried unique molecular identifier barcodes. Each CDR3 protein is one row after TCRdb ran MiXCR on the PCR reads. The sample has 90,000 to 100,000 distinct CDR3 sequences, 20% to 30% seen once. The sequenced sample was PBMCs, obtained before TCRalphabeta/CD19-depleted stem cell transplant. These receptors were taken from a boy aged 2 to 10 with acute lymphoblastic leukemia, due to receive a stem cell transplant.

In this sample, this clonotype turned up a few times. V gene TRBV20-1 combines with J gene TRBJ2-3, with a possible D match to TRBD2 (5 bases). The CDR3 extends over 17 amino acids. The germline gives CDR1 DFQATT, CDR2 SNEGSKA (reference sequence). V dropped 1 base and J dropped 5 bases, with 22 bases sitting between them. The CDR3 nucleotides are TGCAGTGCTAGAGCCATATTGTCGAGCGGAGCGGTAGATACGCAGTATTTT. It is translated as CSARAILSSGAVDTQYF.

V gene TRBV7-9 combines with J gene TRBJ1-2; D gene uncertain. The germline gives CDR1 SEHNR, CDR2 FQNEAQ (reference sequence). The CDR3 covers 14 residues. V was pared by 0 bases and J by 7 bases, with 12 bases between. CDR3 nucleotides: TGTGCCAGCAGCTTAGCGGCGCAAGGCGGTGGCTACACCTTC. The encoded protein is CASSLAAQGGGYTF.

V usage is TRBV20-1 and J usage is TRBJ2-2, with 7 bases lining up with TRBD2. J lost 3 bases, V lost 1 base, and 5 bases had no gene match. The CDR3 consists of 15 residues. Germline-derived CDR1 and CDR2 are DFQATT and SNEGSKA (reference sequence). This CDR3 is CSARVAGSDTGELFF. In DNA form, the CDR3 reads TGCAGTGCTAGAGTAGCGGGCAGTGACACCGGGGAGCTGTTTTTT.

This clonotype was seen more than once but under ten times. V gene TRBV7-2 combines with J gene TRBJ2-5; no reliable D call. Germline CDR1 reads SGHTA; CDR2 reads FQGNSA. The CDR3 is made up of 14 amino acids. The germline V and J ends were trimmed by 1 base and 5 bases, with 11 bases remaining between them. CDR3 coding DNA: TGTGCCAGCAGCTTAGTCAAGGTGGTGGAGACCCAGTACTTC. It translates to CASSLVKVVETQYF.

Regarding this clonotype: The junction differs from germline at one of its ends, possibly a read error. The J gene is TRBJ2-5, the V gene TRBV3-1; 9 bases fit TRBD1. This CDR3 is built from 18 residues. Germline V lookup: CDR1 LGHDT, CDR2 YNNKEL (reference sequence). The CDR3 coding sequence is TGTACCAGCAGTTTAGCAGGAACAGGGGGCCCAATCCAAGAGACCCAGTACTTC. Protein: CTSSLAGTGGPIQETQYF.

This clonotype turned up a few times. This chain joins TRBV28 and TRBJ2-1; D possibly uses TRBD1 or TRBD2 (6 bases each). Trimming took 5 bases from V and 0 from J, leaving 14 bases between them. The length of the CDR3 is 16 residues. CDR1 is MDHEN, CDR2 SYDVKM, per germline. DNA for the CDR3: TGTGCCAGCAGTACCCCCGGGGGCGGCTCCTACAATGAGCAGTTCTTC. Translation: CASSTPGGGSYNEQFF.

In its sample, this clonotype was seen a few times. The gene calls are TRBV7-9 and TRBJ1-2; D is ambiguous. V lost 1 base and J lost 2, with 11 bases in between. CDR1 is SEHNR, CDR2 FQNEAQ, per germline (reference sequence). The CDR3 length is 15 residues. The DNA for the CDR3 is TGTGCCAGCAGCTTAGGGACGGGTTCCAACTATGGCTACACCTTC. It encodes CASSLGTGSNYGYTF.

The gene calls are TRBV6-5 and TRBJ1-5; D call uncertain. This CDR3 comprises 13 residues. Trimming removed 5 bases at V and 7 bases at J, with 12 bases between. Germline CDR1 is MNHEY and CDR2 is SVGAGI. The CDR3 region is CASSTLSRQPQHF. CDR3 coding DNA: TGTGCCAGCAGTACCCTTAGCAGGCAGCCCCAGCATTTT.

This clonotype has only a few counts. The chain carries TRBV5-1 and TRBJ2-1; TRBD1 matches 7 bases. V lost 4 bases, J lost 12 bases, and 7 bases stayed unmatched. Per the germline V gene, CDR1 is SGHRS and CDR2 is YFSETQ. The CDR3 totals 12 residues. The CDR3: CASSTTGPGQFF. The DNA for the CDR3 is TGCGCCAGCAGCACGACAGGGCCGGGGCAGTTCTTC.

This chain links TRBV4-3 with TRBJ2-3; D gene uncertain. Trimming shortened V by 4 bases and J by 6 bases, and 11 bases separated the two germline ends. Germline V gives CDR1 LGHNA, CDR2 YSLEER. This CDR3 comprises 13 residues. As DNA, the CDR3 is TGCGCCAGCAGCCCTCGGAGATGGGATACGCAGTATTTT. Translation gives CASSPRRWDTQYF.

Ten or more counts support this clonotype. The rearrangement uses TRBV7-3 and TRBJ2-1, with 9 bases aligning to TRBD1. CDR3 length: 14 residues. V trimming: 4 bases; J trimming: 5 bases; junction bases outside the gene matches: 3. CDR1 and CDR2 from the germline V gene are SGHTA and FQGTGA. CDR3 sequence reads: CASSWGQGNNEQFF. CDR3 nucleotide sequence: TGTGCCAGCAGCTGGGGACAGGGCAACAATGAGCAGTTCTTC.

This clonotype was counted a few times. This chain uses TRBV19 with TRBJ1-1; D perhaps matches TRBD1 (6 bases). In germline, CDR1 is LNHDA, CDR2 SQIVND (reference sequence). Trimming removed 4 bases from V and 7 bases from J, with 13 bases in between. The CDR3 runs 13 residues. The CDR3 region has the DNA TGTGCCAGTAGTACAACAGGGATGGGTGAAGCTTTCTTT. It specifies CASSTTGMGEAFF.

This chain uses TRBV7-9 with TRBJ2-6; D ambiguous. This CDR3 is built from 15 residues. Germline V lookup: CDR1 SEHNR, CDR2 FQNEAQ (reference sequence). V lost 1 base and J 1 base, leaving 5 bases between the germline ends. The CDR3 DNA reads as TGTGCCAGCAGCTTAGGTCTTTCTGGGGCCAACGTCCTGACTTTC. Its protein is CASSLGLSGANVLTF.

This clonotype has a count of ten or more. This chain connects TRBV5-1 to TRBJ2-5; tentative D call: TRBD2 (6 bases). Between the trimmed V and J ends, which lost 3 bases and 5 bases, there was a span of 17 bases. Germline V gene sequence: CDR1 SGHRS, CDR2 YFSETQ. There are 15 residues in the CDR3. CDR3: CASSYSGGAGETQYF. DNA for the CDR3: TGCGCCAGCAGCTATAGCGGAGGGGCTGGGGAGACCCAGTACTTC.

This clonotype was seen many times. CDR3 nucleotide sequence: TGTGCCAGCAGCTTAGCGCTAGGGACTAGCGTAGCCAAAAACATTCAGTACTTC. Its protein is CASSLALGTSVAKNIQYF. The rearrangement links TRBV7-2 to TRBJ2-4; 10 bases agree with TRBD2. The V gene's germline CDR1 is SGHTA and CDR2 FQGNSA. This CDR3 region has 18 residues. V shed 0 bases, J shed 0 bases, and the junction held 5 bases outside the gene matches.